The sequence of this T cell receptor beta chain was determined in a study of control samples from healthy donors and cancer patients. This clone showed up just once. V was pared by 3 bases and J by 1 base, with 13 bases between. Per the germline V gene, CDR1 is LNHDA and CDR2 is SQIVND (reference sequence). The CDR3 contains 16 residues. Clones were sequenced by immunoSEQ multiplex PCR, and TCRdb holds only the in-frame ones, with some missing. Among about 92,000 clones listed, approximately 82% were seen once. This chain uses TRBV19 with TRBJ1-5, with D uncertain. The source material was blood. The source is a woman aged 60 to 75 in good health. CDR3 region: CASSIDGPPSNQPQHF. CDR3 sequence (DNA): TGTGCCAGTAGTATTGACGGCCCTCCGAGCAATCAGCCCCAGCATTTT.